This T cell receptor (beta chain) was identified during a study of CD8+CD57+ T cells in acquired aplastic anemia. Study at large: Sorted CD4+ and CD8+ cells yielded DNA averaging approximately 3 ug.

This clonotype showed up many times. Its specificity is not known. The study's findings and limits: Researchers reported that CD8+ Simpson's diversity was not significantly different in patients versus controls. Between patients and controls, about 31 CD8+ CDR3 sequences were found in common.

Flow cytometry had shown expanded CD8+CD57+ cells in the patients chosen for sequencing. Each patient had severe acquired aplastic anemia. Genomic DNA constituted the template upon which TCR beta VDJ and CDR3 profiling was performed. TCRdb recomputed calls from the reads with MiXCR, one row per CDR3 protein. The table includes about 120,000 distinct CDR3 sequences, under 60% detected once. This clonotype originated in a human donor with aplastic anemia. The sample was sorted CD4+, CD8+, or CD8+CD57+ T cells (not recorded which) from PBMCs.

CDR3 in DNA: TGTGCCAGTAGTATAGATACAGGGGGCGTAGATACGCAGTATTTT. This translates into CASSIDTGGVDTQYF. The V and J genes are TRBV19 and TRBJ2-3; TRBD1 aligns across 9 bases. The CDR3 covers 15 residues. The J segment lost 5 bases and the V segment lost 0 bases, leaving 3 bases of the junction unmatched. The germline V gene encodes CDR1 LNHDA and CDR2 SQIVND (reference sequence).